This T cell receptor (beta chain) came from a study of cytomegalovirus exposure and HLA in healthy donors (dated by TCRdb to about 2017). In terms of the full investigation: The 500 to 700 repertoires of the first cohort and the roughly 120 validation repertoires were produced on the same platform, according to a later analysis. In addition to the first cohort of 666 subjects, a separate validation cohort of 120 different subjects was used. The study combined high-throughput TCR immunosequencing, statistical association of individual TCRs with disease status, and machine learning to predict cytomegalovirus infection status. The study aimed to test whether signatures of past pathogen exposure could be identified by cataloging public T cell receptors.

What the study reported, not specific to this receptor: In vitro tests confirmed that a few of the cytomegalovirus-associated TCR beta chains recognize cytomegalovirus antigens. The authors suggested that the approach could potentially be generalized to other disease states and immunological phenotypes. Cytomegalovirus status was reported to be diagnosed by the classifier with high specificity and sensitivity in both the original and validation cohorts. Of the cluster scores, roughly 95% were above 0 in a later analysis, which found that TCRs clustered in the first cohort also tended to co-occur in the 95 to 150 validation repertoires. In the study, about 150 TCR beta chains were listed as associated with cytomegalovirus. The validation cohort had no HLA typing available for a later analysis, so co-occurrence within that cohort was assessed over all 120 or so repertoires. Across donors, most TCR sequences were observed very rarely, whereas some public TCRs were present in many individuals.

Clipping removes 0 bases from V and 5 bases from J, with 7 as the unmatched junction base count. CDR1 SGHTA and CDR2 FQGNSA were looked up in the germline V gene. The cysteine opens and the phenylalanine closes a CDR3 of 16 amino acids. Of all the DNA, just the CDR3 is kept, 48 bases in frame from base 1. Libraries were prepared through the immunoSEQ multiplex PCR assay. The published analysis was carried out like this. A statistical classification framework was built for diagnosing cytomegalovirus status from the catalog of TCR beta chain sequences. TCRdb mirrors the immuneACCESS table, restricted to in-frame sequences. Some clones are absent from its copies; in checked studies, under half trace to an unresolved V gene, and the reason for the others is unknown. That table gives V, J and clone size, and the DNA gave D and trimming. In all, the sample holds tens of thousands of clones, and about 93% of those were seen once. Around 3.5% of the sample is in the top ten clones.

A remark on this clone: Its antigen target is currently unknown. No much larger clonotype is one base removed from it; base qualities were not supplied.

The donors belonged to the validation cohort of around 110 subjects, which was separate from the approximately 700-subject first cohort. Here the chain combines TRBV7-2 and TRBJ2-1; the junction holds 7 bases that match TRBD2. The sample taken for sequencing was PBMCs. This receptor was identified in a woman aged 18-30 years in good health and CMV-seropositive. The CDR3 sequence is CASSLAQQRGNNEQFF. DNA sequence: TGTGCCAGCAGCTTAGCGCAGCAGCGGGGCAACAATGAGCAGTTCTTC. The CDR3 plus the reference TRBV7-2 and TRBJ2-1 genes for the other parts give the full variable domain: GAGVSQSPSNKVTEKGKDVELRCDPISGHTALYWYRQSLGQGLEFLIYFQGNSAPDKSGLPSDRFSAERTGGSVSTLTIQRTQQEDSAVYLCASSLAQQRGNNEQFFGPGTRLTVL.